The entry below describes one T cell receptor (beta chain). Its antigen is as yet unknown. The PCR ran on 60 Vbeta and 13 Jbeta primers. Clones were read by immunoSEQ multiplex PCR, and TCRdb kept only the in-frame ones, dropping some. This table has around 190,000 clones, around 87% appearing once. These data belong to a study of cytomegalovirus exposure and HLA in healthy donors. Study conclusions and caveats: Later analysis demonstrated an association between a missense DCLRE1C variant and TCR beta V- and J-gene trimming.

From germline, CDR1 is LNHDA and CDR2 SQIVND (reference sequence). J was trimmed by 1 base and V by 5 bases; bases with no gene match: 11. The CDR3 spans 17 residues. The gene calls are TRBV19 and TRBJ2-4, with TRBD1 matching 7 bases. Source material: PBMCs. This receptor was obtained from a woman between 18 and 29 years old in good health and CMV-seronegative. The CDR3 region is CASSRPTGDWAKNIQYF. The CDR3 DNA follows: TGTGCCAGTAGTCGCCCCACAGGGGATTGGGCCAAAAACATTCAGTACTTC.